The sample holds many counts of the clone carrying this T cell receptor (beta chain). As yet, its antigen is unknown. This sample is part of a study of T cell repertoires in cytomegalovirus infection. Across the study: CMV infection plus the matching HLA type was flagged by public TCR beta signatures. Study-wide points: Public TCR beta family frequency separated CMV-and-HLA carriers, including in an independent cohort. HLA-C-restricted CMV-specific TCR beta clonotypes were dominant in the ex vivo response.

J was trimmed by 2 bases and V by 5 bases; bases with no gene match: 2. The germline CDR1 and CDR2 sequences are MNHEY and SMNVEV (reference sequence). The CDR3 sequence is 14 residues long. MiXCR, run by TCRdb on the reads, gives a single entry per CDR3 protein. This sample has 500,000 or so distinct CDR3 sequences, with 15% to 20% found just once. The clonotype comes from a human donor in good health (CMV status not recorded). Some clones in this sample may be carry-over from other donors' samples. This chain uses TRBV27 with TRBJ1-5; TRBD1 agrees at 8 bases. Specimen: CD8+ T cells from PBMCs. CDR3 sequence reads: CASSNRGGNQPQHF. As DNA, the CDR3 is TGTGCCAGCAGTAACAGGGGGGGCAATCAGCCCCAGCATTTT.